This T cell receptor (beta chain) was observed in a study of blood T cell repertoires in COVID-19. Background on the study: From T cells, B-cell-depleted T cells, or PBMCs came the material, which was cDNA or gDNA.

Here immunoSEQ multiplex PCR was the method, and the copy in TCRdb shows in-frame clones only, minus some. This table holds approximately 250,000 clones, approximately 91% found once. V was shortened by 7 bases and J by 5 bases, with 15 bases between the two germline ends. The CDR3 runs 14 residues. Looked up from germline, CDR1 is MNHEY and CDR2 is SVGAGI. The V call is TRBV6-5, the J call TRBJ1-5, with D maybe TRBD1 (6 bases). Sequencing was done on a sample of PBMCs or T cells enriched from blood (not recorded which). This receptor was taken from a woman in her twenties or thirties who had recovered from COVID-19. CDR3: CASILRQEDQPQHF. In nucleotides, the CDR3 is TGTGCCAGCATCCTAAGACAGGAAGATCAGCCCCAGCATTTT.